Sequencing of this T cell receptor (beta chain) was carried out in a study of OX40 agonist ivuxolimab in advanced cancers. Study summary: Clinicians treated patients with ivuxolimab, an agonistic anti-OX40 (CD134) antibody. General study points: Researchers report that CD8+ T cells had, on average, more expanded clones than CD4+. Certain nonresponders additionally had low normalized T-cell clonal expansion. Clonal expansion among partial responders at 0.1-3.0 mg/kg ranked near the lowest.

TCRdb's table, derived via immunoSEQ multiplex PCR, lists solely in-frame clones and lacks some. The top ten clones hold around 0.35% of a sample with 80,000 to 100,000 clones, just over 90% of them seen once. A remark on this clone: Antigen unknown.

The germline gives CDR1 WSHSY, CDR2 SAAADI. V lost 9 bases, J lost 1 base, and 7 bases stayed unmatched. CDR3 size: 17 residues. Specimen: CD4+ or CD8+ T cells sorted from blood, collected in a trial of the OX40 agonist ivuxolimab. The rearrangement uses TRBV10-2 and TRBJ2-1, with 15 bases lining up with TRBD2. This receptor was obtained from an adult with an advanced solid tumor such as melanoma, head and neck, liver or kidney cancer. DNA of the CDR3: TGCGCCAGAAGGACTAGCGGGAGGGCCTGGTCCTACAATGAGCAGTTCTTC. Protein sequence: CARRTSGRAWSYNEQFF.